Detailed here is one T cell receptor (beta chain). Its antigen is undetermined. This sample is drawn from a study of cytomegalovirus exposure and HLA in healthy donors. The PCR ran on 60 Vbeta and 13 Jbeta primers. Sequencing used immunoSEQ multiplex PCR; TCRdb keeps in-frame clones, though not all of them. Of about 93,000 clones listed, around three quarters are singletons. Overall study findings and caveats: The classifier reportedly diagnosed cytomegalovirus status with high specificity and sensitivity. Likely technical artifact: a cluster of highly shared sequence variants.

The CDR3 runs 17 residues. J gave up 3 bases and V 5 bases, and 11 bases lay outside the gene matches. CDR1 and CDR2 (germline): SGHTA, FQGNSA. Nominally healthy donors were sampled, though unrecorded immune exposures were likely. The chain combines TRBV7-2 with TRBJ2-5, with 11 bases identical to TRBD2. This sequence was found in a man aged 25 to 40 in good health and CMV-seronegative. The sample taken for sequencing was PBMCs. CDR3 sequence (DNA): TGTGCCAGCAGCCGGGGGCTAGCGGGGGGCACGGAAGAGACCCAGTACTTC. Amino acids: CASSRGLAGGTEETQYF.